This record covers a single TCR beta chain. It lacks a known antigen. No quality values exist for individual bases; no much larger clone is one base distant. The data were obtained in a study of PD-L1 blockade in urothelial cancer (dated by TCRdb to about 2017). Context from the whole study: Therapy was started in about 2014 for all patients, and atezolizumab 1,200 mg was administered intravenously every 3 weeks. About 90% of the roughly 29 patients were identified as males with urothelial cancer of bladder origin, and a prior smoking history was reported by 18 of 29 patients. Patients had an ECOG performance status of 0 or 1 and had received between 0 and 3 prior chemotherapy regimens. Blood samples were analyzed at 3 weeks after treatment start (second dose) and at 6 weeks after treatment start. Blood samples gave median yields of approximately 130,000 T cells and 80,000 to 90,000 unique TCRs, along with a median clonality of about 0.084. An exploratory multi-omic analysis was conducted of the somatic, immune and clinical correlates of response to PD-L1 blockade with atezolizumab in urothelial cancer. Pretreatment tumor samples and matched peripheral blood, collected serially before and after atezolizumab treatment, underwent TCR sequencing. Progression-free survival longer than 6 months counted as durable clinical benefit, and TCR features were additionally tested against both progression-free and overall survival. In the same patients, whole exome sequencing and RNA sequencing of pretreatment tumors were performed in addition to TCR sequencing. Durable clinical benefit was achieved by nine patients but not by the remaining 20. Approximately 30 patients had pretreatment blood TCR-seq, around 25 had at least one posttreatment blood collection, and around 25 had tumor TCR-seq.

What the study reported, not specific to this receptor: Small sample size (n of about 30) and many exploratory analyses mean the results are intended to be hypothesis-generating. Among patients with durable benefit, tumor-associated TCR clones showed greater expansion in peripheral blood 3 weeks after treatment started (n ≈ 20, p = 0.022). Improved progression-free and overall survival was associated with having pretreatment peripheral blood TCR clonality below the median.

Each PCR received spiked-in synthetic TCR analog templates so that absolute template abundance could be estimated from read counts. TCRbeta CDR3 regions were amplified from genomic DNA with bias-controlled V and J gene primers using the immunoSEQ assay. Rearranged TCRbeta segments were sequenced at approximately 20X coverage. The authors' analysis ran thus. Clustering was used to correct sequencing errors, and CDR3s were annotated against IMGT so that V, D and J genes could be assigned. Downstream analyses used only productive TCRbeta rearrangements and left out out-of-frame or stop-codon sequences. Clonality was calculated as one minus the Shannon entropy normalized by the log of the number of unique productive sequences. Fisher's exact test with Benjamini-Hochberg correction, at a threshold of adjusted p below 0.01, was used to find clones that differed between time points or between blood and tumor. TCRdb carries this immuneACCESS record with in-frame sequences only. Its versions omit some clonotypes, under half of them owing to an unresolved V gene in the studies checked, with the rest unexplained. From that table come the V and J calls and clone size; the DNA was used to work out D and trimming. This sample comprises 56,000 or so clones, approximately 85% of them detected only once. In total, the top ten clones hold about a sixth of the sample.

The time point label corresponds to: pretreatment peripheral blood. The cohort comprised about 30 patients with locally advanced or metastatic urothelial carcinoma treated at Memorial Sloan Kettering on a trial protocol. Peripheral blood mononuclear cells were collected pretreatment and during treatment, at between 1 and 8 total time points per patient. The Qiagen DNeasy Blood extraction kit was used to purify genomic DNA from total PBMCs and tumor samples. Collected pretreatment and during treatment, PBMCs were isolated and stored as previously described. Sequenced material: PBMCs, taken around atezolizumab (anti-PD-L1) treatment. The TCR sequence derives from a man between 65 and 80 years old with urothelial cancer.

At the DNA level, the sequence is TGTGCCAGCAGTGAACTGGGACAGGGCGGGGAGACCCAGTACTTC. Translated, this gives CASSELGQGGETQYF. The chain links TRBV2 with TRBJ2-5; 9 central bases correspond to TRBD1. Unmatched junction bases come to 6, with V trimmed by 2 bases and J by 5 bases. CDR3 length: 15 amino acids, cysteine to phenylalanine. Only the CDR3 region is kept as DNA, spanning 45 bases read in frame from base 1. From the germline V gene, CDR1 is SNHLY and CDR2 is FYNNEI.